The 5 T cell receptor beta chains below were found in one sample sequenced in a study of CD8 T cells in ankylosing spondylitis. TCRdb reprocessed the 5' RACE reads via MiXCR and lists one record per CDR3 protein. The table lists 230,000 or so distinct CDR3 sequences, about 20% of them singletons. Sequencing used blood, either unsorted or a sorted T cell fraction (not recorded which). The receptors here all came from a male donor with ankylosing spondylitis or in good health (not recorded which).

Many counts were recorded for this clonotype. The chain combines TRBV12-3 or TRBV12-4 with TRBJ1-3; D call uncertain. The CDR3 totals 12 residues. Trimming left V 8 bases short and J 0 bases short, with 5 bases between. DNA of the CDR3: TGTGCCAGCGGGAACTCTGGAAACACCATATATTTT. It is translated as CASGNSGNTIYF.

This chain connects TRBV4-1 to TRBJ2-5; possibly TRBD2 for D (5 bases). Trimming removed 1 base from V and 2 bases from J, with 11 bases in between. The CDR3 is made up of 15 amino acids. In germline, CDR1 is MGHRA, CDR2 YSYEKL. CDR3: CASSQVIDYQETQYF. For the CDR3, the DNA is TGCGCCAGCAGCCAAGTTATAGACTATCAAGAGACCCAGTACTTC.

CDR3 coding DNA: TGCGCCAGCAGCCCACGAACCGGGACTAGCGGGAGACGGGACGGGGAGCTGTTTTTT. Translated: CASSPRTGTSGRRDGELFF. The chain links TRBV5-1 to TRBJ2-2; TRBD2 aligns across 14 bases. Germline V gene sequence: CDR1 SGHRS, CDR2 YFSETQ. The J segment lost 7 bases and the V segment lost 4 bases, leaving 15 bases of the junction unmatched. The CDR3 is made up of 19 amino acids.

A few counts support this clonotype. This chain connects TRBV24-1 to TRBJ2-5; 9 bases agree with TRBD1. The V gene's germline CDR1 is KGHDR and CDR2 SFDVKD. V was clipped by 0 bases and J by 2 bases; unmatched bases: 15. The CDR3 length is 20 residues. CDR3 sequence reads: CATSDLAPQGAPIQQETQYF. The CDR3 DNA reads TGTGCCACCAGTGATTTGGCGCCACAGGGGGCACCCATACAGCAAGAGACCCAGTACTTC.

This clonotype was seen repeatedly, ten times or more. This sequence joins TRBV29-1 and TRBJ2-7, with TRBD1 identical over 9 bases. Germline trimming cut 0 bases from V and 2 bases from J; bases unmatched to any gene: 5. The CDR3 has 15 residues. Germline CDR1 reads SQVTM; CDR2 reads ANQGSEA. CDR3 DNA sequence: TGCAGCGTTGAAGATCGGGACAGGGAGACCTACGAGCAGTACTTC. This sequence encodes CSVEDRDRETYEQYF.